The 7 T cell receptor beta chains in this list originate from one sample, sequenced in a study of blood T cell repertoires in COVID-19 (dated by TCRdb to between 2020 and 2021). The library relied on the immunoSEQ multiplex PCR assay. Imported from immuneACCESS, the table was reduced by TCRdb to in-frame sequences with V and J called. These copies leave out some clones; in studies compared against another copy, an unresolved V gene accounts for under half, and the cause of the remainder is not known. In this sample the table shows fewer than 95,000 clones, 80% to 90% of which occur a single time. Of the sample, 25% to 30% is held by the ten largest clones. Sequencing used peripheral blood. The receptor set was obtained from a man aged 45-65 years with active or convalescent COVID-19.

The V and J genes are TRBV3-1 (or the pseudogene TRBV3-2) and TRBJ2-7; 7 positions match TRBD2. With 6 bases clipped from V and 4 bases from J, the junction kept 9 bases outside the gene matches. The CDR3 spans 14 residues. Germline CDR1 and CDR2: LGHDT and YNNKEL (reference sequence). This chain's CDR3 is CASSPKRGPYEQYF. The CDR3 bases are TGTGCCAGCAGTCCAAAGCGGGGCCCGTACGAGCAGTACTTC.

This chain joins TRBV19 and TRBJ1-6; D uncertain. The CDR3 is made up of 14 amino acids. Germline CDR1 LNHDA, CDR2 SQIVND (reference sequence). Trimming shortened V by 5 bases and J by 2 bases, and 7 bases separated the two germline ends. CDR3 nucleotide sequence: TGTGCCAGTAGTCCCCGGGCCTATAATTCACCCCTCCACTTT. Its translation: CASSPRAYNSPLHF. The entire variable domain, with the rest obtained from reference TRBV19 and TRBJ1-6, is as follows: DGGITQSPKYLFRKEGQNVTLSCEQNLNHDAMYWYRQDPGQGLRLIYYSQIVNDFQKGDIAEGYSVSREKKESFPLTVTSAQKNPTAFYLCASSPRAYNSPLHFGNGTRLTVT.

The chain links TRBV6-5 to TRBJ2-7, with 11 positions matching TRBD2. Germline CDR1 and CDR2: MNHEY and SVGAGI. The J segment lost 6 bases and the V segment lost 2 bases, leaving 6 bases of the junction unmatched. This CDR3 has 15 amino acids. The CDR3 is CASSYLTSGSSEQYF. CDR3 bases: TGTGCCAGCAGTTACCTCACTAGCGGGAGTAGCGAGCAGTACTTC.

The chain links TRBV10-3 to TRBJ2-3; D is possibly TRBD1 (5 bases). Germline CDR1 is ENHRY and CDR2 is SYGVKD. The V end was cut by 4 bases, the J end by 1 base, with 6 bases between. The CDR3 sequence is 13 residues long. The CDR3 sequence is CAISVRGTDTQYF. The CDR3 nucleotides are TGTGCCATCAGTGTCAGGGGCACAGATACGCAGTATTTT.

The V and J genes are TRBV6-5 and TRBJ1-6; possibly TRBD1 for D (6 bases). CDR1 is MNHEY, CDR2 SVGAGI, per germline. There are 15 residues in the CDR3. Trimming pared 2 bases from V and 6 bases from J, leaving 11 bases between. CDR3 residues: CASSYRGKVNSPLHF. The CDR3 nucleotides read TGTGCCAGCAGTTACAGGGGGAAGGTTAATTCACCCCTCCACTTT.

V and J are TRBV19 and TRBJ1-6, with 9 bases that match TRBD1. With 4 bases clipped from V and 7 bases from J, the junction kept 5 bases outside the gene matches. This CDR3 is built from 15 residues. The V gene's germline CDR1 is LNHDA and CDR2 SQIVND (reference sequence). CDR3 DNA: TGTGCCAGTAGTACGACCGGGACAGGGAATTCACCCCTCCACTTT. This encodes CASSTTGTGNSPLHF. Using reference TRBV19 and TRBJ1-6 for the parts outside the CDR3, the full variable domain is DGGITQSPKYLFRKEGQNVTLSCEQNLNHDAMYWYRQDPGQGLRLIYYSQIVNDFQKGDIAEGYSVSREKKESFPLTVTSAQKNPTAFYLCASSTTGTGNSPLHFGNGTRLTVT.

The chain combines TRBV7-9 with TRBJ1-1; no definite D call. The CDR3 is made up of 11 amino acids. V lost 6 bases and J lost 8, with 10 bases in between. Germline CDR1 reads SEHNR; CDR2 reads FQNEAQ (reference sequence). The DNA of the CDR3 is TGTGCCAGCAGGGAGAGAGGGGAAGCTTTCTTT. Its translation is CASRERGEAFF. Full variable domain (remainder filled in from reference TRBV7-9 and TRBJ1-1): DTGVSQNPRHKITKRGQNVTFRCDPISEHNRLYWYRQTLGQGPEFLTYFQNEAQLEKSRLLSDRFSAERPKGSFSTLEIQRTEQGDSAMYLCASRERGEAFFGQGTRLTVV.